The T cell receptor (beta chain) under discussion was sequenced for a study of blood T cell repertoires in COVID-19. The wider study: Samples of COVID-19 (acute and convalescent) were obtained from the United States, Italy and Spain. The cDNA or gDNA used as material had been derived from T cells, B-cell-depleted T cells, or PBMCs.

Original processing notes: Nucleated cell number was recorded as an estimate derived from reference gene primer amplification. Measured with immunoSEQ multiplex PCR; TCRdb has only the in-frame clones, and not every one. That table supplies the V and J calls and clone size; D and trimming were determined from the DNA. The table lists approximately 390,000 clones, around nine tenths of them singletons. Recovery meant two consecutive negative NP/OP PCR tests, professional clearance, or resolved symptoms. V dropped 3 bases and J dropped 3 bases, with 12 bases sitting between them. This CDR3 has 14 residues. CDR1 is DFQATT, CDR2 SNEGSKA, per germline (reference sequence).

The genes are TRBV20-1 and TRBJ1-5; tentatively, D is TRBD1 (5 bases). Material: PBMCs or T cells enriched from blood (not recorded which). This clonotype originated in a woman aged 50 to 65 who had recovered from COVID-19. The CDR3 spells CSASQGMINQPQHF. CDR3 sequence (DNA): TGCAGTGCTAGTCAGGGAATGATCAATCAGCCCCAGCATTTT.